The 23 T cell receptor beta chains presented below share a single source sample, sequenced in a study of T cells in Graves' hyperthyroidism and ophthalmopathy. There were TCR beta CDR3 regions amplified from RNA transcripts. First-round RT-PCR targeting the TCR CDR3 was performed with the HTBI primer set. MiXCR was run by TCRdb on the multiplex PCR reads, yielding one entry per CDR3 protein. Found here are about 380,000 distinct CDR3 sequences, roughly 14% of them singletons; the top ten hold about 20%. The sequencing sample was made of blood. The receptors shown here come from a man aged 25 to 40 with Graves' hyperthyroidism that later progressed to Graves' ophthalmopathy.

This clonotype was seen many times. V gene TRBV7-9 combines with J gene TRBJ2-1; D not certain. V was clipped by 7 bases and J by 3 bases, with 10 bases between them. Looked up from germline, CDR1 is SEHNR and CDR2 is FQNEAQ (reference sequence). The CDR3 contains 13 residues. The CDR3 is CASTSNFYNEQFF. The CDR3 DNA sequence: TGTGCCAGCACCTCGAACTTCTACAATGAGCAGTTCTTC.

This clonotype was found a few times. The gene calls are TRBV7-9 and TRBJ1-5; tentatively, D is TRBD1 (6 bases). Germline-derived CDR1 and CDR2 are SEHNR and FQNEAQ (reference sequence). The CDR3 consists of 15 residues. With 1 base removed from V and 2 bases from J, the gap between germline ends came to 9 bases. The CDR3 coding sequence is TGTGCCAGCAGCTTAGGCAGGGGCGGCAATCAGCCCCAGCATTTT. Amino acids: CASSLGRGGNQPQHF.

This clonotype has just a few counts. The DNA of the CDR3 is TGTGCCAGCAGTAGGACAGGGAAGGGGAACACTGAAGCTTTCTTT. Encoded protein: CASSRTGKGNTEAFF. The chain combines TRBV6-2 or TRBV6-3 with TRBJ1-1; 8 bases are a match to TRBD1. The V gene's germline CDR1 is MNHEY and CDR2 SVGEGT. This CDR3 has 15 amino acids. The junction had 6 bases not matched to a gene; V was cut back by 5 bases and J by 1 base.

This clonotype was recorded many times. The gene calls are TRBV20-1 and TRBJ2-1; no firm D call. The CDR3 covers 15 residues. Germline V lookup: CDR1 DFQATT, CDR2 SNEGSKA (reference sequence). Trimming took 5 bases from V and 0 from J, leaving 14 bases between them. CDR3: CSASSLPISYNEQFF. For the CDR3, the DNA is TGCAGTGCTTCCTCTCTACCGATCTCCTACAATGAGCAGTTCTTC.

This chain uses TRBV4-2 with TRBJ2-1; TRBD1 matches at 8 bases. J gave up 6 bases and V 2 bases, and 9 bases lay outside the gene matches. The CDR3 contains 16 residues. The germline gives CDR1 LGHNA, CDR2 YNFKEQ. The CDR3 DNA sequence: TGTGCCAGCAGCCAACTGACAGGGGAAGTAGGCAATGAGCAGTTCTTC. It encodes CASSQLTGEVGNEQFF.

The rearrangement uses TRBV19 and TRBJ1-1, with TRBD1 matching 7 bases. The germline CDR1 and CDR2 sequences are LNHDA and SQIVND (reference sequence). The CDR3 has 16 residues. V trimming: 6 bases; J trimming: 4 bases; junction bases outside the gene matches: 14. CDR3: CASRPGTAFLGTEAFF. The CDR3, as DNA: TGTGCCAGTAGACCGGGGACAGCCTTTCTCGGCACTGAAGCTTTCTTT.

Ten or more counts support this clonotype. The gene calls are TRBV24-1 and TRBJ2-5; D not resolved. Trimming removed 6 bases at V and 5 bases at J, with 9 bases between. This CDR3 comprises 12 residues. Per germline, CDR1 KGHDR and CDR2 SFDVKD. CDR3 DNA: TGTGCCACCAGTAACCCTAAGGAGACCCAGTACTTC. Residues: CATSNPKETQYF.

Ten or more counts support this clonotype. CDR3 protein: CASSLLLAGGLQSTQYF. The CDR3 DNA sequence: TGTGCCAGCAGTTTATTGCTAGCGGGGGGCTTGCAGTCTACGCAGTATTTT. The chain recombines TRBV28 with TRBJ2-3; 11 nucleotides match TRBD2. In germline, CDR1 is MDHEN, CDR2 SYDVKM. The CDR3 sequence is 17 residues long. With V trimmed by 1 base and J by 8 bases, 11 bases remained unmatched. Full variable domain (missing parts from reference TRBV28 and TRBJ2-3): DVKVTQSSRYLVKRTGEKVFLECVQDMDHENMFWYRQDPGLGLRLIYFSYDVKMKEKGDIPEGYSVSREKKERFSLILESASTNQTSMYLCASSLLLAGGLQSTQYFGPGTRLTVL.

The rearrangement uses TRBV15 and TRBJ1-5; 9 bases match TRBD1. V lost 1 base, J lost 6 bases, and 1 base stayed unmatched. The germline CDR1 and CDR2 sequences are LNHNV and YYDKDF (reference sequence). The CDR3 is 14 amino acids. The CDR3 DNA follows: TGTGCCACCAGCAGAGGGGGACAGGGTCAGCCCCAGCATTTT. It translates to CATSRGGQGQPQHF.

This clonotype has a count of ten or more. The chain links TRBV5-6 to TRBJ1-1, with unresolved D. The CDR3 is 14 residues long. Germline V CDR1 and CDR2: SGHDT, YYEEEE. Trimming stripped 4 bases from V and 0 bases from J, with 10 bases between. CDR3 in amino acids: CASSPTRLNTEAFF. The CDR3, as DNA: TGTGCCAGCAGCCCCACTCGCCTGAACACTGAAGCTTTCTTT.

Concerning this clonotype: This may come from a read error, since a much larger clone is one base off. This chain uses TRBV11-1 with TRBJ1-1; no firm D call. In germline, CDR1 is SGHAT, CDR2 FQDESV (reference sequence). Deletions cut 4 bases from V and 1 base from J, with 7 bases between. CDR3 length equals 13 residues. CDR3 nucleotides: TGTGCCAGCAGCTCAGCAAAGAACACTGAAGCTTTCTTT. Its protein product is CASSSAKNTEAFF.

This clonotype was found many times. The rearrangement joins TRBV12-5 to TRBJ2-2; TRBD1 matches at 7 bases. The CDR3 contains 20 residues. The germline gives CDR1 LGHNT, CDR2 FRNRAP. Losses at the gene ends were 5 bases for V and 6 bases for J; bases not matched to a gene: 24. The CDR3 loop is CASGPLDRVGPSGAPGELFF. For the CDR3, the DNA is TGTGCTAGTGGTCCCTTAGACAGGGTGGGACCCTCAGGCGCCCCCGGGGAGCTGTTTTTT.

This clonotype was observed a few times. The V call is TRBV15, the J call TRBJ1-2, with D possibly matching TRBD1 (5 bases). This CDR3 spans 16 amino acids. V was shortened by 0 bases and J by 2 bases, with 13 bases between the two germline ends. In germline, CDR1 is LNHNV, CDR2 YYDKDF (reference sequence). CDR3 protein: CATSRDLQASNYGYTF. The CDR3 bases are TGTGCCACCAGCAGAGATTTACAGGCGTCAAACTATGGCTACACCTTC.

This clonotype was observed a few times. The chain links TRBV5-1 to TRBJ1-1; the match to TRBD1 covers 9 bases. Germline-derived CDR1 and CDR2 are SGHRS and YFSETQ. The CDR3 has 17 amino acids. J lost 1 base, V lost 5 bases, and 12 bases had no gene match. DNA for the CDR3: TGCGCCAGCAGACCGAGGACAGGGGTGAAGGCGAACACTGAAGCTTTCTTT. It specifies CASRPRTGVKANTEAFF.

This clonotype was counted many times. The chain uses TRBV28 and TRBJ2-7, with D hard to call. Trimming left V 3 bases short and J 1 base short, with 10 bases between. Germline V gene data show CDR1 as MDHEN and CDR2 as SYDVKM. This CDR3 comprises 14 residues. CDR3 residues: CASSLGTPSYEQYF. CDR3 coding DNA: TGTGCCAGCAGTTTGGGCACCCCGTCCTACGAGCAGTACTTC.

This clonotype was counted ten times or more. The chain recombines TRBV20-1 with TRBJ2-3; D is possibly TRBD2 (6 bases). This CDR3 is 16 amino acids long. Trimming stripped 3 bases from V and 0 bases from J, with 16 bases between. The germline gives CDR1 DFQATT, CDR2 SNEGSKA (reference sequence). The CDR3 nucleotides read TGCAGTGCTAGGTCTAGCGTGAGACGTAGCACAGATACGCAGTATTTT. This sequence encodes CSARSSVRRSTDTQYF.

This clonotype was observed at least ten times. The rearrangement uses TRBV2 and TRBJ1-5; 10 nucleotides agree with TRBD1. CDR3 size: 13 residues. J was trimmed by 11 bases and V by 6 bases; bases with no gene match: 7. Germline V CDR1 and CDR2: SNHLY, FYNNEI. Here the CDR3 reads CASRTGGLRAQHF. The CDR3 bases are TGTGCCAGCAGGACAGGGGGCCTTAGGGCCCAGCATTTT.

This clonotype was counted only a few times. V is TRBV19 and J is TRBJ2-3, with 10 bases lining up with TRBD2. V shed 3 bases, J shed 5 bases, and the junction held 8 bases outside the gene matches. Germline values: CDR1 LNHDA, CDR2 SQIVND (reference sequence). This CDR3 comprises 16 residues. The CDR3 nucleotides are TGTGCCAGTAGTATCGGCGAGCGGGGGGGCCGAGATACGCAGTATTTT. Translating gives CASSIGERGGRDTQYF.

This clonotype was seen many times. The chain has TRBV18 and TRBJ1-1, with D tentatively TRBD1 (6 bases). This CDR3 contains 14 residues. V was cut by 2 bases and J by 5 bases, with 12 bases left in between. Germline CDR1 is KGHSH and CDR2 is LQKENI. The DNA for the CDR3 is TGTGCCAGCTCACCAGCCTCAGGGGAGACTGAAGCTTTCTTT. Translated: CASSPASGETEAFF.

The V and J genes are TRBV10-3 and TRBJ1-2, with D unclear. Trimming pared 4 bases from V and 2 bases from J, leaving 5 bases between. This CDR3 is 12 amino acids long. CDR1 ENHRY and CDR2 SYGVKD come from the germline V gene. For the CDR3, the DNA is TGTGCCATCAGTGCCGGGAACTATGGCTACACCTTC. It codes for CAISAGNYGYTF.

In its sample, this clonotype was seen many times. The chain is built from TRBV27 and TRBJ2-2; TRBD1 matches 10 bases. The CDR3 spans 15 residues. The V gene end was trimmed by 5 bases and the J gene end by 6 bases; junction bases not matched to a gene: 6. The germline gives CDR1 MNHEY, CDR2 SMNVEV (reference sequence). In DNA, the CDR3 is TGTGCCAGCAGTCCGTGGGACAGGGGCTCCGGGGAGCTGTTTTTT. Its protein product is CASSPWDRGSGELFF.

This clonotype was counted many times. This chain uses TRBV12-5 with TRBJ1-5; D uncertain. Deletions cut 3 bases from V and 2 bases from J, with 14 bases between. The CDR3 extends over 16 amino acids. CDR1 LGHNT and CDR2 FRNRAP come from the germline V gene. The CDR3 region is CASGFVTGAGNQPQHF. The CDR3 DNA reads TGTGCTAGTGGTTTCGTGACCGGAGCCGGCAATCAGCCCCAGCATTTT.

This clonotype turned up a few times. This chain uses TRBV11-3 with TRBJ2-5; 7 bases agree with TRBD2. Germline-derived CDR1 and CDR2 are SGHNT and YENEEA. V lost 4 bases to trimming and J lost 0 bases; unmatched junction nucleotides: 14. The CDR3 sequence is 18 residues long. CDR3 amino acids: CASSSTLGRGTYQETQYF. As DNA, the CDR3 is TGTGCCAGCAGCTCCACCTTAGGGCGGGGGACGTACCAAGAGACCCAGTACTTC.